The 21 T cell receptor beta chains given below trace back to one sample, sequenced in a study of T cells expressing NK-cell markers. TCRdb re-called the 5' RACE reads; one entry per CDR3 protein, DNA not given. The sample data list 300,000 to 500,000 distinct CDR3 sequences. The material sequenced was blood T cells: a sorted CD56 or NKG2C T cell subset, CD4+ or CD8+ T cells, or bulk PBMC T cells (not recorded which). These receptors came from a woman in her 50s in good health.

This chain connects TRBV30 to TRBJ2-1; the D call from TCRdb, TRBD1, cannot be confirmed without DNA. The CDR3 covers 11 residues. Germline V gene data show CDR1 as GTSNPN and CDR2 as SVGIG (reference sequence). The CDR3 is CAWSAPHEQFF.

The chain uses TRBV5-6 and TRBJ1-5; lacking DNA, the TRBD1 call made by TCRdb goes unchecked. Germline V lookup: CDR1 SGHDT, CDR2 YYEEEE. The CDR3 totals 18 residues. The CDR3 here is CASSFRTIGTGWDQPQHF.

The genes are TRBV5-1 and TRBJ1-3; TCRdb indicates TRBD1, and absent DNA this call remains unverified. CDR3 length: 15 amino acids. Germline V gene data show CDR1 as SGHRS and CDR2 as YFSETQ. The CDR3 loop is CASSLGQGGGNTIYF.

J is TRBJ2-1 and V is TRBV29-1; TCRdb names TRBD2, which stays unverified in the absence of DNA. The germline V gene encodes CDR1 SQVTM and CDR2 ANQGSEA. The CDR3 extends over 14 amino acids. CDR3 sequence reads: CSHTSGSPYNEQFF.

V gene TRBV15 combines with J gene TRBJ2-7; the TRBD1 assignment by TCRdb is unverifiable without DNA. CDR1 LNHNV and CDR2 YYDKDF come from the germline V gene (reference sequence). The CDR3 is made up of 18 amino acids. The CDR3 here is CATSTPLPQGASSYERYF.

The gene calls are TRBV12-3 or TRBV12-4 and TRBJ2-1; the TRBD2 assignment by TCRdb is unverifiable without DNA. The CDR3 is made up of 12 amino acids. CDR3 sequence reads: CASSLLLARQFF.

The chain uses TRBV20-1 and TRBJ2-3; absent DNA, TCRdb's TRBD2 call cannot be checked. This CDR3 contains 17 residues. Germline assignment: CDR1 DFQATT and CDR2 SNEGSKA (reference sequence). The CDR3 loop is CSARYLGSGRSSDTQYF.

V gene TRBV27 combines with J gene TRBJ2-2; TCRdb proposes TRBD2, but this gene call is untestable without DNA. The CDR3 extends over 16 amino acids. Germline CDR1 reads MNHEY; CDR2 reads SMNVEV (reference sequence). CDR3 region: CASRPWTSGRNGELFF.

J is TRBJ2-5 and V is TRBV12-3 or TRBV12-4; TCRdb lists TRBD2, though no DNA is available to test this call. The CDR3 is 15 amino acids. This CDR3 reads CASSLMSGTQETQYF.

CDR3 loop: CSVVVRADQPQHF. The gene calls are TRBV29-1 and TRBJ1-5; TCRdb's D gene call, TRBD1, goes unchecked for lack of DNA. The germline V gene encodes CDR1 SQVTM and CDR2 ANQGSEA. The CDR3 is 13 amino acids. The full variable domain, completed using reference TRBV29-1 and TRBJ1-5, is SAVISQKPSRDICQRGTSLTIQCQVDSQVTMMFWYRQQPGQSLTLIATANQGSEATYESGFVIDKFPISRPNLTFSTLTVSNMSPEDSSIYLCSVVVRADQPQHFGDGTRLSIL.

The chain has TRBV7-6 and TRBJ2-1; the TCRdb D gene call, TRBD2, has no DNA to confirm it. The CDR3 contains 18 residues. Germline V gene sequence: CDR1 SGHVS, CDR2 FNYEAQ. The CDR3: CASSFQLVGTQEDNEQFF.

The rearrangement links TRBV3-1 to TRBJ2-1; checking the TCRdb D call of TRBD2 is not possible without DNA. The CDR3 is 13 amino acids. Per the germline V gene, CDR1 is LGHDT and CDR2 is YNNKEL (reference sequence). This CDR3 reads CASSQDRDPHRIF.

This rearrangement joins TRBV24-1 to TRBJ1-5; TCRdb picks TRBD1, but there is no DNA to check that call. Germline CDR1 is KGHDR and CDR2 is SFDVKD. CDR3 size: 13 residues. The CDR3 sequence: CATQGQGAQPQHF.

CDR3 amino acids: CASSQEILSYNEQFF. V gene TRBV14 combines with J gene TRBJ2-1. This CDR3 is 15 amino acids long. Germline V gives CDR1 SGHDN, CDR2 FVKESK.

The gene calls are TRBV2 and TRBJ2-5; TCRdb names TRBD1, which stays unverified in the absence of DNA. The CDR3 runs to 14 residues. Germline V CDR1 and CDR2: SNHLY, FYNNEI. CDR3 loop: CALSGGIIQETQYF. The whole variable domain, filled in from reference TRBV2 and TRBJ2-5, reads EPEVTQTPSHQVTQMGQEVILRCVPISNHLYFYWYRQILGQKVEFLVSFYNNEISEKSEIFDDQFSVERPDGSNFTLKIRSTKLEDSAMYFCALSGGIIQETQYFGPGTRLLVL.

V gene TRBV19 combines with J gene TRBJ1-2; TCRdb outputs TRBD1, but without DNA this stays unchecked. Germline V gene sequence: CDR1 LNHDA, CDR2 SQIVND (reference sequence). The CDR3 runs to 15 residues. CDR3: CASLPRDRAIYGYTF.

The V and J genes are TRBV20-1 and TRBJ2-5; no DNA is available, so the TRBD2 call from TCRdb remains unchecked. Germline CDR1 is DFQATT and CDR2 is SNEGSKA (reference sequence). The CDR3 extends over 18 amino acids. The CDR3 spells CSARPRTSGSSRGETQYF.

V and J are TRBV25-1 and TRBJ2-2; TCRdb outputs TRBD1, but without DNA this stays unchecked. CDR1 and CDR2 (germline): MGHDK, SYGVNS. The CDR3 runs to 12 residues. The CDR3 sequence: CASDRNTGELFF.

The rearrangement uses TRBV20-1 and TRBJ1-6; the TRBD1 assignment by TCRdb is unverifiable without DNA. CDR1 is DFQATT, CDR2 SNEGSKA, per germline (reference sequence). This CDR3 region has 14 residues. CDR3 protein: CSASQEGGYSPLHF.

V and J are TRBV19 and TRBJ1-1. The CDR3 spans 13 residues. CDR1 is LNHDA, CDR2 SQIVND, per germline (reference sequence). This CDR3 reads CASITRMNTEAFF.

The CDR3 region is CASSLDIAGGPTDTQYF. V and J are TRBV5-1 and TRBJ2-3; TCRdb proposes TRBD2, but this gene call is untestable without DNA. Germline CDR1 is SGHRS and CDR2 is YFSETQ. The CDR3 is 17 amino acids.